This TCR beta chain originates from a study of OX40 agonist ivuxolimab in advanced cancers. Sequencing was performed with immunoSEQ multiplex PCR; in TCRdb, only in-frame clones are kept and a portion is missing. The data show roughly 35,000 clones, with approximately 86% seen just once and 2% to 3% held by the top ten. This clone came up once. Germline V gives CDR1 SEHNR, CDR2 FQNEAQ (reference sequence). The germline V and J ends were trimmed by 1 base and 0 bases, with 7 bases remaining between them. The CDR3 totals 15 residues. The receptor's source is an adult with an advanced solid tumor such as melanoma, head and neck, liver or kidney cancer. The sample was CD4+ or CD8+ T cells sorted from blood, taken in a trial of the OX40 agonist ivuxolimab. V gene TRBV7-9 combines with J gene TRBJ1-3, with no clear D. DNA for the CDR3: TGTGCCAGCAGCTTAGGAATAGACTCTGGAAACACCATATATTTT. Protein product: CASSLGIDSGNTIYF.